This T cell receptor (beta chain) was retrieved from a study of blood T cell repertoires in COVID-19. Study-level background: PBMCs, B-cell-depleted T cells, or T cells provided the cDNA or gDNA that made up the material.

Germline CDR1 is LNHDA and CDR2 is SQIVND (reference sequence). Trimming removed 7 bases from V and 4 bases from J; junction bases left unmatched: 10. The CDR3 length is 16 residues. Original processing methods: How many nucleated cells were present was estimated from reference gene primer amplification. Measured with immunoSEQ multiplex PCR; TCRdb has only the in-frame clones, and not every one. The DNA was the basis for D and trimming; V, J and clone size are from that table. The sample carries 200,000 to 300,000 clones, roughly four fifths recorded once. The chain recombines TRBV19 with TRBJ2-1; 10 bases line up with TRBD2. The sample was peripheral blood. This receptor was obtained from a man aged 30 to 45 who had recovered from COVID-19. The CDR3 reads CASIQASSGGYNEQFF. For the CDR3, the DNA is TGTGCCAGTATTCAAGCGTCTAGCGGGGGTTACAATGAGCAGTTCTTC.